The subject of this entry is one T cell receptor (beta chain). The data were produced by immunoSEQ multiplex PCR, yet TCRdb's version contains in-frame clones alone and is incomplete. The sample consists of under 60,000 clones, roughly nine tenths of them appearing once. This entry is derived from a study of blood T cell repertoires in COVID-19. The trim removed 5 bases at V and 5 bases at J, leaving 27 bases unmatched. Per the germline V gene, CDR1 is SGHRS and CDR2 is YFSETQ. The CDR3 is 21 residues long. The chain links TRBV5-1 to TRBJ2-3; TRBD1 aligns across 9 bases. This clonotype was sampled from a man between 60 and 75 years old with acute or convalescent COVID-19. The sample comprised peripheral blood. CDR3 sequence (DNA): TGCGCCAGCAGAGAACGCCCGCAGCAAGTATCCGGGACAGGGCGCCTAGATACGCAGTATTTT. It specifies CASRERPQQVSGTGRLDTQYF.